This T cell receptor (beta chain) was sequenced for a study of T cells in localized non-small cell lung cancer. The method was immunoSEQ multiplex PCR; TCRdb's version includes in-frame clones alone and lacks a portion of them. Of roughly 21,000 clones in the sample, about nine tenths are singletons; the top ten hold about 7.1%. Study-level results: Sequencing involved a lone tumor region, leaving heterogeneity possible.

The germline V and J ends were trimmed by 0 bases and 4 bases, with 7 bases remaining between them. CDR1 and CDR2 from the germline V gene are SGHNT and YYREEE (reference sequence). The length of the CDR3 is 13 residues. The sample holds one count of this clone. Its matching antigen is unknown. The chain links TRBV5-4 to TRBJ1-2; tentatively, D is TRBD1 (5 bases). Sequenced material: peripheral blood, taken before any cancer treatment. This clonotype was sampled from a woman aged 40-69 years with stage I lung adenocarcinoma. CDR3 DNA sequence: TGTGCCAGCAGCTTGGACAGGAGCTATGGCTACACCTTC. Translating gives CASSLDRSYGYTF.